This T cell receptor (beta chain) was profiled in a study of regulatory T cells in long-lasting Graves disease. As for this clonotype: The antigen remains unidentified.

Germline V gives CDR1 SQVTM, CDR2 ANQGSEA. V lost 7 bases and J 0 bases, leaving 13 bases between the germline ends. The CDR3 spans 14 residues. General observations from the study: Tissue studied was limited to peripheral blood, excluding thyroid tissue.

Time point described: newly diagnosed GD, antithyroid drugs for less than 3 months. Construction of the TCR library relied on RNA isolated from PBMCs. Patients came through an endocrinology department, and that department was in Xi'an, China. Arm-PCR of CDR3 regions and iRepertoire HTBI primers were used to build TCR beta libraries. TCRdb passed the multiplex PCR reads through MiXCR, listing each CDR3 protein once. The table lists 540,000 or so distinct CDR3 sequences, about 13% of them singletons, with 8.5% to 10% in the top ten. This sample also appeared in a second study, on T cells in Graves' hyperthyroidism and ophthalmopathy. This second study notes: Carried out on the TCR CDR3, a first-round RT-PCR used the HTBI primer set.

The source material was peripheral blood mononuclear cells (PBMCs), sampled at new diagnosis, from a patient treated with antithyroid drugs. The V call is TRBV29-1, the J call TRBJ2-1, with D tentatively TRBD2 (5 bases). This sequence was found in a man aged 25 to 40 with Graves disease. DNA for the CDR3: TGCAGCGCCTCTGGGAGTAGCTCCTACAATGAGCAGTTCTTC. This sequence encodes CSASGSSSYNEQFF.